Listed below are T cell receptor beta chains from one sample, sequenced in a study of early T cells in non-severe SARS-CoV-2 infection. TCRdb re-called the 5' RACE reads through MiXCR, storing one row per CDR3 protein. Here the sample spans tens of thousands of distinct CDR3 sequences, about 4.5% being singletons. Sequencing was carried out using whole blood. Receptors were obtained from an adult who was a healthcare worker with PCR-confirmed SARS-CoV-2 infection or an uninfected control (not recorded which). CDR3s include the opening cysteine and the closing phenylalanine or tryptophan. A D gene is named only where the DNA matches it firmly. Some rows mark clone size as missing; the rest say once, few, many or name a class of expanded clone.

J gene: TRBJ2-7
clone size: few
D gene: -
V gene: TRBV5-1
CDR3 protein: CASSFSHGLGEQYF
CDR3 DNA: TGCGCCAGCAGCTTTTCACACGGTCTCGGCGAGCAGTACTTC

J gene: TRBJ2-7
clone size: many
D gene: TRBD2
V gene: TRBV28
CDR3 protein: CASSTTSGGIYEQYF
CDR3 DNA: TGTGCCAGCAGTACCACTAGCGGGGGGATCTACGAGCAGTACTTC

J gene: TRBJ2-2
clone size: many
D gene: TRBD1
V gene: TRBV30
CDR3 protein: CASPLQTGDTGELFF
CDR3 DNA: TGTGCCTCACCCTTACAAACAGGGGACACCGGGGAGCTGTTTTTT

J gene: TRBJ1-1
clone size: many
D gene: -
V gene: TRBV5-6
CDR3 protein: CASSSLLTRAGTLRGAFF
CDR3 DNA: TGTGCCAGCAGCTCGCTATTGACAAGGGCCGGGACCCTTAGGGGAGCTTTCTTT

J gene: TRBJ2-3
clone size: -
D gene: -
V gene: TRBV5-1
CDR3 protein: CASSYTDTQYF
CDR3 DNA: TGCGCCAGCAGCTACACAGATACGCAGTATTTT

J gene: TRBJ2-3
clone size: -
D gene: -
V gene: TRBV7-9
CDR3 protein: CASSFPGRASTDTQYF
CDR3 DNA: TGTGCCAGCAGCTTCCCGGGACGCGCTAGCACAGATACGCAGTATTTT

J gene: TRBJ2-1
clone size: many
D gene: TRBD2
V gene: TRBV12-3/TRBV12-4
CDR3 protein: CASSRERGGIGEQFF
CDR3 DNA: TGTGCCAGCAGTCGAGAGCGGGGGGGCATCGGTGAGCAGTTCTTC

J gene: TRBJ1-2
clone size: many
D gene: -
V gene: TRBV24-1
CDR3 protein: CATSSFYGYTF
CDR3 DNA: TGTGCCACCTCAAGTTTCTATGGCTACACCTTC

J gene: TRBJ1-3
clone size: few
D gene: -
V gene: TRBV6-5
CDR3 protein: CASSSMDSTNTIYF
CDR3 DNA: TGTGCCAGCAGTTCCATGGACAGTACGAACACCATATATTTT

J gene: TRBJ1-1
clone size: many
D gene: -
V gene: TRBV6-2/TRBV6-3
CDR3 protein: CASSYRGANTEAFF
CDR3 DNA: TGTGCCAGCAGTTACAGAGGAGCGAACACTGAAGCTTTCTTT

J gene: TRBJ1-5
clone size: -
D gene: -
V gene: TRBV6-6
CDR3 protein: CASSQGNQPQHF
CDR3 DNA: TGTGCCAGCAGTCAGGGCAATCAGCCCCAGCATTTT

J gene: TRBJ2-5
clone size: many
D gene: -
V gene: TRBV19
CDR3 protein: CASSIFDGETQYF
CDR3 DNA: TGTGCCAGTAGTATCTTTGATGGGGAGACCCAGTACTTC

J gene: TRBJ1-6
clone size: -
D gene: -
V gene: TRBV20-1
CDR3 protein: CSARDPGGNSPLHF
CDR3 DNA: TGCAGTGCTAGAGACCCCGGGGGAAATTCACCCCTCCACTTT

J gene: TRBJ2-1
clone size: many
D gene: TRBD2
V gene: TRBV20-1
CDR3 protein: CSARDASGGPSYNEQFF
CDR3 DNA: TGCAGTGCTAGAGACGCTAGCGGGGGCCCCTCCTACAATGAGCAGTTCTTC

J gene: TRBJ1-1
clone size: many
D gene: -
V gene: TRBV30
CDR3 protein: CAWTGRGRTEAFF
CDR3 DNA: TGTGCCTGGACAGGACGAGGAAGAACTGAAGCTTTCTTT

J gene: TRBJ2-5
clone size: many
D gene: TRBD2
V gene: TRBV25-1
CDR3 protein: CASSDSGGGETQYF
CDR3 DNA: TGTGCCAGCAGTGATAGCGGGGGGGGAGAGACCCAGTACTTC

J gene: TRBJ2-2
clone size: -
D gene: TRBD2
V gene: TRBV7-7
CDR3 protein: CASQASGSGELFF
CDR3 DNA: TGTGCCAGCCAGGCTAGCGGTTCCGGGGAGCTGTTTTTT

J gene: TRBJ2-7
clone size: many
D gene: -
V gene: TRBV9
CDR3 protein: CASSVGGRSYEQYF
CDR3 DNA: TGTGCCAGCAGCGTAGGCGGCAGGTCCTACGAGCAGTACTTC

J gene: TRBJ2-4
clone size: many
D gene: TRBD1
V gene: TRBV12-3/TRBV12-4
CDR3 protein: CASSYRGDIQYF
CDR3 DNA: TGTGCCAGCAGTTACAGGGGCGACATTCAGTACTTC

J gene: TRBJ2-7
clone size: few
D gene: TRBD1
V gene: TRBV11-2
CDR3 protein: CASSPWTGSSYEQYF
CDR3 DNA: TGTGCCAGCAGCCCCTGGACAGGGAGCTCCTACGAGCAGTACTTC

J gene: TRBJ1-1
clone size: many
D gene: -
V gene: TRBV30
CDR3 protein: CAWSEARHTEAFF
CDR3 DNA: TGTGCCTGGAGTGAGGCTAGGCACACTGAAGCTTTCTTT

J gene: TRBJ2-1
clone size: many
D gene: TRBD1
V gene: TRBV7-9
CDR3 protein: CASSITPGTGINEQFF
CDR3 DNA: TGTGCCAGCAGCATAACCCCCGGGACAGGGATCAATGAGCAGTTCTTC

J gene: TRBJ1-2
clone size: many
D gene: -
V gene: TRBV11-2
CDR3 protein: CASSLADNYGYTF
CDR3 DNA: TGTGCCAGCAGCTTAGCAGATAACTATGGCTACACCTTC

J gene: TRBJ1-3
clone size: many
D gene: -
V gene: TRBV12-3/TRBV12-4
CDR3 protein: CASRDGSGNTIYF
CDR3 DNA: TGTGCCAGCAGGGACGGCTCTGGAAACACCATATATTTT

J gene: TRBJ1-4
clone size: -
D gene: -
V gene: TRBV25-1
CDR3 protein: CASSELDRNEKLFF
CDR3 DNA: TGTGCCAGCAGTGAGCTGGACAGAAATGAAAAACTGTTTTTT

J gene: TRBJ1-2
clone size: many
D gene: TRBD1
V gene: TRBV7-8
CDR3 protein: CASSLGTGDGYTF
CDR3 DNA: TGTGCCAGCAGCTTAGGGACAGGGGATGGCTACACCTTC

J gene: TRBJ2-2
clone size: few
D gene: TRBD1
V gene: TRBV5-1
CDR3 protein: CASSFGTANTGELFF
CDR3 DNA: TGCGCCAGCAGCTTTGGGACAGCGAACACCGGGGAGCTGTTTTTT

J gene: TRBJ2-2
clone size: few
D gene: -
V gene: TRBV7-9
CDR3 protein: CASSLNGGRTGELFF
CDR3 DNA: TGTGCCAGCAGCTTAAATGGGGGACGCACCGGGGAGCTGTTTTTT

J gene: TRBJ2-7
clone size: many
D gene: TRBD1
V gene: TRBV11-2
CDR3 protein: CASRRDRGYEQYF
CDR3 DNA: TGTGCCAGCAGACGGGACAGGGGCTACGAGCAGTACTTC

J gene: TRBJ2-6
clone size: many
D gene: -
V gene: TRBV7-2
CDR3 protein: CASSLVATPGANVLTF
CDR3 DNA: TGTGCCAGCAGCTTAGTAGCCACGCCTGGGGCCAACGTCCTGACTTTC

J gene: TRBJ1-5
clone size: few
D gene: TRBD1
V gene: TRBV2
CDR3 protein: CASSSPTGNSNQPQHF
CDR3 DNA: TGTGCCAGCAGTTCGCCGACAGGGAACAGCAATCAGCCCCAGCATTTT

J gene: TRBJ2-3
clone size: many
D gene: -
V gene: TRBV7-9
CDR3 protein: CASSSPLGGRTDTQYF
CDR3 DNA: TGTGCCAGCAGCTCCCCCTTGGGGGGGCGGACAGATACGCAGTATTTT